This T cell receptor (beta chain) was profiled in a study of shared clonotypes between healthy human individuals (dated by TCRdb to 2018 to 2021). Concerning the study at large: The cohort included three men and a couple of women between 18 and 49 years of age. To estimate repertoire size and how much clonotype sharing occurs between individuals, the study deeply sequenced the blood TCR repertoires of several healthy adults. To increase sequencing depth and limit assay-specific biases, TCR repertoire library preparation and sequencing were carried out by different laboratories using diverse techniques. Per donor, leukapheresis produced somewhere between about 0.9 and 9 billion PBMCs. Study-level results and caveats: Sampling was restricted to blood, and TCR repertoires in tissue are likely to differ from TCR repertoires in blood. Pairwise subsampling led to the expectation that sequencing depth would affect the degree of clonotype sharing among donors. The small number of donors limited the genetic and exposure-history diversity represented.

This clone was recorded once. Its antigen is currently not known. No quality values exist for individual bases; no much larger clone is one base distant. For this chain, trimming is 6 bases at the V end and 0 bases at the J end, and the number of junction bases without a gene match is 1. CDR1 and CDR2 were assigned from the germline V gene as ENHRY and SYGVKD. The CDR3, from cysteine to phenylalanine, totals 14 residues. Only the CDR3 part of the read is kept: 42 bases, read in frame from the first base. Donors were healthy HIV-negative adults with no recently reported acute infections or vaccinations. Only Caucasian adults living in Nashville, Tennessee, USA were represented among the donors. For unsorted samples, 90 million to 95 million PBMCs were counted, and genomic DNA was extracted using the QIAamp DNA Blood Mini kit. Blood was collected by leukapheresis, and PBMCs were isolated by Ficoll-Histopaque density gradient centrifugation and then cryopreserved in liquid nitrogen vapor phase.

Using the deep immunoSEQ assay, multiplex PCR amplified TCR CDR3 regions from genomic DNA. Extracted genomic DNA from each cell subset was distributed evenly across all wells of several immunoSEQ 96-well plates, and each plate was treated as a replicate. Each replicate PCR for unsorted PBMC received about 300 ng genomic DNA, equal to 30,000 or so T cell genomes. Ten immunoSEQ deep assay plates were used to sequence the unsorted PBMC genomic DNA. The purified libraries were quantified using a Qubit 3.0 fluorometer, sized with a Bioanalyzer 2100, and then quantified again using the KAPA Library Quantification kit. Every immunoSEQ 96-well plate was sequenced on a dedicated single-read 150-cycle Illumina NextSeq 550 flow cell. For the original study's pipeline: The immunoSEQ output contained only junctional sequences without quality scores, so filtering could not match that applied to full-length reads. To assign V/J genes and CDR3, sequences were annotated using PyIR, a Python wrapper for IgBLAST v1.9, with IMGT germline references. Reads were filtered out if the reads had weak V/J assignments (E-value above 1e-6), no CDR3, stop codons, out-of-frame junctions, or ambiguous translated residues. V3J clonotypes were defined as sequences sharing the same inferred V gene, J gene, and CDR3 amino acid sequence. Percentage overlap between repertoires was computed as shared unique clonotypes divided by the size of the smaller repertoire. Three approaches were used to assess repertoire richness: RTK rarefaction, the Chao1 estimator, and Recon v2.1 estimates of unobserved clonotypes. TCRdb stores this immuneACCESS table with in-frame sequences only. Part of the clones is absent; in the studies checked, under half of the shortfall reflects unresolved V genes, and no reason is known for the rest. The DNA was the basis for D and trimming; V, J and clone size are from that table. Present in this sample are some 490,000 clones, 60% to 80% of which were seen just once. Approximately 12% of the sample comes from the top ten.

The specimen was PBMCs. Recombination linked TRBV10-3 to TRBJ2-2, with 7 bases aligning to TRBD2. This sequence originates from a woman in her 40s in good health. Some clones in this sample may be carry-over from other donors' samples. The DNA sequence reads TGTGCCATCAGCCTAGCGGCGAACACCGGGGAGCTGTTTTTT. This translates into CAISLAANTGELFF.